This TCR beta chain appears in the sequencing data of a study of cytomegalovirus exposure and HLA in healthy donors. This clone was detected a few times. Its antigen is unknown. 60 Vbeta and 13 Jbeta primers were used in PCR. Data came from immunoSEQ multiplex PCR; TCRdb stores just in-frame clones and leaves some out. The sample shows 180,000 or so clones, 80% to 90% of them seen only once. Study-wide results and limits: The authors reported that TCR beta sequences could predict HLA-A and HLA-B alleles. These predictions were accurate for most subjects in the first cohort.

Sequenced material: PBMCs. The TCR sequence derives from a man in his late teens or twenties in good health and CMV-seropositive.

The CDR3 loop is CASSYRGLRWDEQYF. As DNA, the CDR3 is TGTGCCAGCAGTTACCGGGGACTTAGGTGGGACGAGCAGTACTTC. The chain recombines TRBV6-6 with TRBJ2-7; tentatively, D is TRBD2 (6 bases). CDR1 is MNHNY, CDR2 SVGAGI, per germline (reference sequence). Trimming took 2 bases from V and 5 from J, leaving 16 bases between them. The CDR3 length is 15 residues.